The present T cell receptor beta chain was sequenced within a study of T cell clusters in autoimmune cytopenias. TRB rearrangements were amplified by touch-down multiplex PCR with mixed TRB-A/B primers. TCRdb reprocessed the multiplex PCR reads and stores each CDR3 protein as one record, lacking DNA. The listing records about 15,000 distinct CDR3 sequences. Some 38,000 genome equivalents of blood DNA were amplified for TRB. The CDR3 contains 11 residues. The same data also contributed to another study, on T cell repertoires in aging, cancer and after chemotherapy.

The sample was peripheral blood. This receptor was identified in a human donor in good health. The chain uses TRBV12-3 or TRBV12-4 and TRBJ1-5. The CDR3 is CASSLGQPQHF.